The 5 T cell receptor beta chains presented below share a single source sample, sequenced in a study of blood T cell repertoires in COVID-19. The method was immunoSEQ multiplex PCR; TCRdb's version includes in-frame clones alone and lacks a portion of them. The data show roughly 69,000 clones, under 80% seen once. The sample consisted of peripheral blood. The receptors were gathered from a human donor in a cohort sampled during active COVID-19.

The chain uses TRBV7-9 and TRBJ1-5; D is perhaps TRBD1 (5 bases). V was clipped by 5 bases and J by 7 bases, with 15 bases between them. The V gene's germline CDR1 is SEHNR and CDR2 FQNEAQ (reference sequence). The CDR3 has 14 residues. In nucleotides, the CDR3 is TGTGCCAGCAGCCCTTTGGGGGAGGGCCAGCCCCAGCATTTT. Encoded protein: CASSPLGEGQPQHF.

In nucleotides, the CDR3 is TGTGCCAGCAGTTCCCGTTCAAGGGGGTTCGGGGGGTACCCCTACGAGCAGTACTTC. Encoded protein: CASSSRSRGFGGYPYEQYF. The V and J genes are TRBV2 and TRBJ2-7; D possibly corresponds to TRBD2 (7 bases). The CDR3 runs 19 residues. Trimming stripped 5 bases from V and 2 bases from J, with 28 bases between. Per germline, CDR1 SNHLY and CDR2 FYNNEI.

The rearrangement uses TRBV2 and TRBJ2-5; 11 bases match TRBD2. Trimming removed 7 bases from V and 2 bases from J; junction bases left unmatched: 6. Germline V gene data show CDR1 as SNHLY and CDR2 as FYNNEI. The CDR3 is made up of 15 amino acids. The CDR3 sequence is CASTRTSGLQETQYF. Written as DNA, the CDR3 is TGTGCCAGCACCAGGACTAGCGGGCTACAAGAGACCCAGTACTTC. Filled out from reference TRBV2 and TRBJ2-5, the complete variable domain reads EPEVTQTPSHQVTQMGQEVILRCVPISNHLYFYWYRQILGQKVEFLVSFYNNEISEKSEIFDDQFSVERPDGSNFTLKIRSTKLEDSAMYFCASTRTSGLQETQYFGPGTRLLVL.

The gene calls are TRBV27 and TRBJ1-4; 7 nucleotides line up with TRBD1. Unmatched junction bases numbered 9, after V lost 7 bases and J lost 4 bases. CDR1 and CDR2 from the germline V gene are MNHEY and SMNVEV (reference sequence). The CDR3 runs 15 residues. The CDR3 here is CASKFQGGGNEKLFF. In DNA, the CDR3 is TGTGCCAGCAAATTCCAAGGGGGCGGTAATGAAAAACTGTTTTTT.

The gene calls are TRBV9 and TRBJ2-3; D call uncertain. This CDR3 has 13 amino acids. Trimming stripped 0 bases from V and 5 bases from J, with 7 bases between. CDR1 is SGDLS and CDR2 is YYNGEE in the germline V gene. The CDR3 is CASSVVPGDTQYF. The CDR3 DNA reads as TGTGCCAGCAGCGTAGTTCCGGGAGATACGCAGTATTTT.